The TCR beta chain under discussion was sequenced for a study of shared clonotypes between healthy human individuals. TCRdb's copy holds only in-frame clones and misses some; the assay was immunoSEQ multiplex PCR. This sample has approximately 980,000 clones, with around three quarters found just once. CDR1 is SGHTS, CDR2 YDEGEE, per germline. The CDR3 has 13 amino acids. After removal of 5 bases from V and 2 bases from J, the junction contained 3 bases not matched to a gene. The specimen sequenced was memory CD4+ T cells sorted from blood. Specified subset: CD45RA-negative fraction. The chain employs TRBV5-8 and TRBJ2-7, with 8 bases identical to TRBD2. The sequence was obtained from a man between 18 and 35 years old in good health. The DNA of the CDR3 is TGTGCCAGCAGACAGACTAGCGCCTACGAGCAGTACTTC. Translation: CASRQTSAYEQYF.